The T cell receptor beta chain described here comes from a study of technical replicates of blood from a handful of donors. Sequenced by immunoSEQ multiplex PCR; TCRdb stores in-frame clones only, minus some. The sample lists roughly 48,000 clones; roughly nine tenths were seen once. Germline V gives CDR1 SGHAT, CDR2 FQNNGV. The CDR3 runs 16 residues. V was pared by 6 bases and J by 6 bases, with 11 bases of the junction left unmatched. This clonotype was obtained from a human donor in good health. Some clones in this sample may be carry-over from other donors' samples. This chain joins TRBV11-2 and TRBJ2-3; 11 nucleotides match TRBD2. The material sequenced was PBMCs. In DNA form, the CDR3 reads TGTGCCAGCAGACGTCCTAGCGGGAGGCCATGGGATACGCAGTATTTT. This translates into CASRRPSGRPWDTQYF. The variable domain in full, completed from reference TRBV11-2 and TRBJ2-3, reads EAGVAQSPRYKIIEKRQSVAFWCNPISGHATLYWYQQILGQGPKLLIQFQNNGVVDDSQLPKDRFSAERLKGVDSTLKIQPAKLEDSAVYLCASRRPSGRPWDTQYFGPGTRLTVL.